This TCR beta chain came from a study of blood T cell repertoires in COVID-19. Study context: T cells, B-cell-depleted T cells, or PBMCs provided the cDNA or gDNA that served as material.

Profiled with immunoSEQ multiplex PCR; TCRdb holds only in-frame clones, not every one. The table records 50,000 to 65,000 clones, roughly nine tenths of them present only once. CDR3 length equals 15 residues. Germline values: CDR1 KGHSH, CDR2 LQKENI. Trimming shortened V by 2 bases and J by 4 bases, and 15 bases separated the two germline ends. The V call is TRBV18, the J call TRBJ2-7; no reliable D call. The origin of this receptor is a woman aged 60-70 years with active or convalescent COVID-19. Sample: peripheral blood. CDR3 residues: CASSPVASSRYEQYF. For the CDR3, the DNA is TGTGCCAGCTCACCAGTCGCTAGTTCACGGTACGAGCAGTACTTC.